This entry features one T cell receptor (beta chain) sequence. This specimen belongs to a study of shared T cell receptors in the human thymus. The assay was immunoSEQ multiplex PCR, and TCRdb's table has in-frame clones only and misses some. The sample carries 500,000 to 550,000 clones, about 80% recorded once. These records were also assigned to another study, of human thymus T cells. According to that study: During corrective heart surgery, resections were taken, and the thymus tissue came from them. Across thymic and blood repertoires, the usage of V and J genes appeared to be biased. Related studies found that unrelated individuals share highly overlapping thymic repertoires.

The sequenced sample was thymocytes. This sequence originates from a boy younger than two with a congenital heart defect.

CDR3 sequence reads: CASSRYKTHEQYF. CDR3 DNA: TGTGCCAGCAGCAGATACAAAACCCACGAGCAGTACTTC. This rearrangement joins TRBV11-2 to TRBJ2-7; D not resolved. Germline-derived CDR1 and CDR2 are SGHAT and FQNNGV. The germline V and J ends were trimmed by 5 bases and 5 bases, with 13 bases remaining between them. The length of the CDR3 is 13 residues.